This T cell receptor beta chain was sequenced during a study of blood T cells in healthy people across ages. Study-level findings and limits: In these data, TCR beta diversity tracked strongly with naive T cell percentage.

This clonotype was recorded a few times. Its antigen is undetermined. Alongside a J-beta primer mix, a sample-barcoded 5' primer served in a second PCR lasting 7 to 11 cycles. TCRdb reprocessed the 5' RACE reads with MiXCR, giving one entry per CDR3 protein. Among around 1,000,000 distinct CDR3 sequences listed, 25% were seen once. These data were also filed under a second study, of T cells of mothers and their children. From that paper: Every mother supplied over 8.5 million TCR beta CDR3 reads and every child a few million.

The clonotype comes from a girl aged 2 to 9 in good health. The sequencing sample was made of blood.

The CDR3: CASSLFSSAVGLAGNEQFF. CDR3 nucleotides: TGTGCCAGCAGCTTATTCTCTTCGGCTGTAGGACTAGCGGGCAATGAGCAGTTCTTC. The rearrangement links TRBV7-3 to TRBJ2-5, with 11 bases matching TRBD2. The J call is doubtful: the DNA matches TRBJ2-1 better. From germline, CDR1 is SGHTA and CDR2 FQGTGA. The CDR3 is 19 amino acids.